These T cell receptor beta chains were read from a single sample in a study of regulatory T cells in long-lasting Graves disease. TCRdb re-analysed the multiplex PCR reads in MiXCR, keeping a single row per CDR3 protein. The sample holds roughly 350,000 distinct CDR3 sequences; over 15% are singletons and the top ten take less than 35%. This sample was shared with a second study, whose subject was T cells in Graves' hyperthyroidism and ophthalmopathy.

Sequenced material: peripheral blood mononuclear cells (PBMCs), taken at new diagnosis, from a patient treated with antithyroid drugs. The receptors stem from a man aged 35 to 55 with Graves disease. The CDR3 runs from the conserved cysteine through the conserved F or W.

TRBV5-4,TRBJ1-2,CASSPGGTGGNYGYTF
TRBV5-6,TRBJ2-5,CASSLVVDRVGGTQYF
TRBV20-1,TRBJ2-3,CSAGPTSGSNTQYF
TRBV6-5,TRBJ2-7,CASSFLQGRQNEQYF
TRBV9,TRBJ2-7,CASSVSGQVYEQYF
TRBV6-2/TRBV6-3,TRBJ2-1,CASSSRDRGRLAPYNEQFF
TRBV15,TRBJ1-6,CATSTGTGTSPLHF
TRBV30,TRBJ1-6,CAWSLGHNSPLHF
TRBV29-1,TRBJ2-2,CSVEGQGRMFF
TRBV6-1,TRBJ1-6,CASRRVGPYNSPLHF
TRBV20-1,TRBJ1-2,CSASRRGGQDGYTF
TRBV30,TRBJ2-3,CAWSPPGPPINTDTQYF
TRBV11-3,TRBJ1-1,CASSLQQGTEAFF
TRBV28,TRBJ1-2,CASSYGGHYGYTF
TRBV2,TRBJ2-7,CASSGVFLDYEQYF
TRBV5-1,TRBJ1-2,CASSLAWVGVGYTF
TRBV20-1,TRBJ1-6,CSAREQGSSYNSPLHF
TRBV7-9,TRBJ2-5,CASSSTSGGAETQYF
TRBV11-3,TRBJ2-2,CASSPSRGEAGELFF
TRBV7-9,TRBJ2-1,CASSQSQQFF
TRBV3-1,TRBJ2-7,CASSQAPPGPTGPF
TRBV6-1,TRBJ2-7,CASSESPGQPPYEQYF
TRBV20-1,TRBJ1-2,CSARDDSYGYTF
TRBV2,TRBJ2-7,CASSYPGNPAEQYF
TRBV9,TRBJ2-1,CASSVFGGALKNNEQFF
TRBV4-2,TRBJ2-7,CASSLEGSGEQYF
TRBV5-1,TRBJ2-1,CASSLEVGGSSYNEQFF
TRBV28,TRBJ2-3,CASSLWGLAGNPHTQYF
TRBV28,TRBJ1-5,CASSLPTAFNQPQHF
TRBV4-2,TRBJ2-3,CASSQLGTRGTDTQYF
TRBV9,TRBJ1-1,CASSATTGLNTEAFF
TRBV5-1,TRBJ2-7,CASSPDSYYEQYF
TRBV3-1,TRBJ2-1,CASSHDPAAGYNEQFF
TRBV18,TRBJ2-5,CASSVAGARKETQYF
TRBV7-3,TRBJ1-3,CASSPNGRPGNTIYF
TRBV28,TRBJ2-5,CASSLGSKETQYF